The 15 T cell receptor beta chains below all came from one sample that was sequenced in a study of radiotherapy plus CTLA-4 blockade in lung cancer. Here immunoSEQ multiplex PCR was the method, and the copy in TCRdb shows in-frame clones only, minus some. The sample records about 110,000 clones, roughly 77% being singletons. Material: peripheral blood, obtained from a patient treated with radiotherapy plus ipilimumab. The source is a human donor with non-small cell lung cancer that progressed on radiotherapy plus ipilimumab. Some clones in this sample may be carry-over from other donors' samples.

The chain carries TRBV9 and TRBJ1-6; D uncertain. The germline V gene has CDR1 SGDLS and CDR2 YYNGEE. The V end lost 1 base, the J end lost 1 base, and 12 bases lay between the germline ends. The length of the CDR3 is 17 residues. The CDR3 is CASSVRLGRSYNSPLHF. The CDR3 nucleotides are TGTGCCAGCAGCGTAAGACTGGGTAGATCCTATAATTCACCCCTCCACTTT. The whole variable domain, remainder taken from reference TRBV9 and TRBJ1-6, is DSGVTQTPKHLITATGQRVTLRCSPRSGDLSVYWYQQSLDQGLQFLIQYYNGEERAKGNILERFSAQQFPDLHSELNLSSLELGDSALYFCASSVRLGRSYNSPLHFGNGTRLTVT.

V and J are TRBV7-2 and TRBJ1-6, with no clear D. The germline V and J ends were trimmed by 5 bases and 0 bases, with 11 bases remaining between them. The V gene's germline CDR1 is SGHTA and CDR2 FQGNSA. The CDR3 is 16 residues long. This chain's CDR3 is CASSPQLSSYNSPLHF. In nucleotides, the CDR3 is TGTGCCAGCAGCCCCCAGTTGAGCTCCTATAATTCACCCCTCCACTTT.

CDR3 loop: CASSQEWRNTEAFF. The DNA of the CDR3 is TGTGCCAGCAGCCAAGAATGGAGGAACACTGAAGCTTTCTTT. The chain combines TRBV4-2 with TRBJ1-1; D unclear. Germline V lookup: CDR1 LGHNA, CDR2 YNFKEQ. The CDR3 runs to 14 residues. Trimming pared 0 bases from V and 1 base from J, leaving 6 bases between.

The chain combines TRBV11-2 with TRBJ2-3; maybe TRBD2 (5 bases). The CDR3 covers 13 residues. V was clipped by 3 bases and J by 6 bases, with 10 bases between them. Germline V gene sequence: CDR1 SGHAT, CDR2 FQNNGV. The chain's CDR3 is CASSFVASDTQYF. DNA of the CDR3: TGTGCCAGCAGCTTCGTCGCTAGCGATACGCAGTATTTT.

J is TRBJ2-7 and V is TRBV5-4, with 7 bases fitting TRBD1. V was pared by 3 bases and J by 3 bases, with 6 bases of the junction left unmatched. Germline-derived CDR1 and CDR2 are SGHNT and YYREEE (reference sequence). This CDR3 spans 14 amino acids. The CDR3 loop is CASSSDRNYYEQYF. The CDR3 bases are TGTGCCAGCAGCTCGGACAGGAACTACTACGAGCAGTACTTC.

The chain employs TRBV10-3 and TRBJ1-5; a weak D match, TRBD1 (6 bases). Germline CDR1 ENHRY, CDR2 SYGVKD. The CDR3 covers 15 residues. V lost 5 bases and J 6 bases, leaving 17 bases between the germline ends. The CDR3 nucleotides read TGTGCCATCAGTCCGTCGGGGGGGCGCATTCAGCCCCAGCATTTT. This translates into CAISPSGGRIQPQHF.

The rearrangement joins TRBV5-1 to TRBJ2-1, with D possibly matching TRBD2 (6 bases). The CDR3 spans 15 residues. From germline, CDR1 is SGHRS and CDR2 YFSETQ. The ends were cut back, 2 bases at V and 1 base at J, with 10 bases in the middle. CDR3 DNA: TGCGCCAGCAGCTTAACTAGCTCGTCCTACAATGAGCAGTTCTTC. It codes for CASSLTSSSYNEQFF.

There are a few counts of this clone. The chain uses TRBV16 and TRBJ2-2; D ambiguous. CDR3 length equals 14 residues. CDR1 KGHSY and CDR2 FQNENV come from the germline V gene. Trimming shortened V by 2 bases and J by 8 bases, and 12 bases separated the two germline ends. The CDR3 reads CASSQVRWAGELFF. The DNA for the CDR3 is TGTGCCAGCAGCCAAGTTCGTTGGGCAGGGGAGCTGTTTTTT.

The chain's CDR3 is CASSLQQVTTGTEAFF. The DNA of the CDR3 is TGTGCCAGCAGTTTGCAACAGGTAACAACCGGCACTGAAGCTTTCTTT. The genes are TRBV28 and TRBJ1-1; D perhaps matches TRBD1 (5 bases). Trimming removed 3 bases at V and 4 bases at J, with 18 bases between. CDR1 MDHEN and CDR2 SYDVKM come from the germline V gene. There are 16 residues in the CDR3.

A remark on this clone: Germline is not matched at one junction end, which may reflect a read error. The rearrangement links TRBV7-7 to TRBJ2-2; D uncertain. This CDR3 has 14 amino acids. CDR1 and CDR2 from the germline V gene are SSHAT and FNYEAQ (reference sequence). CDR3 in amino acids: CASSFMAESGELFF. The CDR3 region has the DNA TGTGCTAGCAGCTTCATGGCCGAGTCCGGGGAGCTGTTTTTT.

V and J are TRBV2 and TRBJ2-6, with D unresolved. V lost 5 bases and J lost 1, with 6 bases in between. Germline-derived CDR1 and CDR2 are SNHLY and FYNNEI. This CDR3 comprises 14 residues. The CDR3 region has the DNA TGTGCCAGCAGTTTATTGTCTGGGGCCAACGTCCTGACTTTC. Amino acid sequence: CASSLLSGANVLTF.

The chain carries TRBV5-1 and TRBJ2-5; 9 bases line up with TRBD2. Looked up from germline, CDR1 is SGHRS and CDR2 is YFSETQ. V shed 4 bases and J 2 bases; nucleotides not matched to a gene: 9. This CDR3 is 16 amino acids long. The CDR3 loop is CASSVTSGQKQETQYF. As DNA, the CDR3 is TGCGCCAGCAGCGTTACTAGCGGGCAGAAACAAGAGACCCAGTACTTC. The entire variable domain, with the rest obtained from reference TRBV5-1 and TRBJ2-5, is as follows: KAGVTQTPRYLIKTRGQQVTLSCSPISGHRSVSWYQQTPGQGLQFLFEYFSETQRNKGNFPGRFSGRQFSNSRSEMNVSTLELGDSALYLCASSVTSGQKQETQYFGPGTRLLVL.

Only a few counts were recorded for this clone. The chain has TRBV11-1 and TRBJ2-5; the D gene is possibly TRBD2 (5 bases). Trimming took off 3 bases at V and 0 bases at J, with 8 bases between the two ends. The germline V gene encodes CDR1 SGHAT and CDR2 FQDESV (reference sequence). The CDR3 runs 14 residues. The CDR3 spells CASSLDSYQETQYF. The CDR3 DNA follows: TGTGCCAGCAGCTTGGACTCGTACCAAGAGACCCAGTACTTC.

The chain is built from TRBV5-5 and TRBJ2-2; 9 nucleotides agree with TRBD1. CDR1 is SGHKS, CDR2 YYEKEE, per germline (reference sequence). This CDR3 is 16 amino acids long. The trim removed 4 bases at V and 3 bases at J, leaving 7 bases unmatched. The CDR3 bases are TGTGCCAGCAGCGCGAACAGGGGGCCGGACACCGGGGAGCTGTTTTTT. Translation: CASSANRGPDTGELFF.

V gene TRBV18 combines with J gene TRBJ2-3, with 10 bases fitting TRBD2. Losses at the gene ends were 0 bases for V and 3 bases for J; bases not matched to a gene: 6. Looked up from germline, CDR1 is KGHSH and CDR2 is LQKENI. CDR3 size: 17 residues. CDR3 DNA sequence: TGTGCCAGCTCACCACCGAGCGGGGGGGCCAGTACAGATACGCAGTATTTT. Translated: CASSPPSGGASTDTQYF.